This passage covers 13 T cell receptor beta chains from one sample sequenced in a study of patients and donors after allogeneic stem cell transplantation (dated by TCRdb to the early 2020s). The method behind the library was RT-PCR. Data came from a NextSeq 550. The raw public reads went through TCRdb reprocessing: fastp at Q25, MiXCR clone calling, in-frame beta chains kept. CDR3 protein duplicates are merged, each entry listing the most common genes and DNA. In this sample the table shows a few hundred thousand distinct CDR3 sequences, 13% to 15% of which occur a single time. Of the sample, 11% falls within the top ten clones. Sequencing was carried out using blood, either unsorted or a sorted T cell fraction (not recorded which). These receptors came from a human donor who was either an allogeneic HSCT recipient or a stem cell or donor lymphocyte infusion donor (not recorded which). It is not recorded whose cells these are; they may come from a transplant donor.

The CDR3 sequence is CASSFGAVTDTQYF. For the CDR3, the DNA is TGTGCCAGCAGTTTTGGAGCGGTTACAGATACGCAGTATTTT. The genes are TRBV12-3 or TRBV12-4 and TRBJ2-3; maybe TRBD2 (5 bases). The CDR3 is 14 amino acids. V lost 3 bases to trimming and J lost 3 bases, with 10 bases between them.

The CDR3 loop is CASSSSPKGPRETQYF. The CDR3 region has the DNA TGTGCCAGCAGCTCCTCTCCAAAGGGGCCGCGGGAGACCCAGTACTTC. The genes are TRBV5-8 and TRBJ2-5; perhaps TRBD1 as D (5 bases). Trimming removed 3 bases from V and 5 bases from J, with 20 bases in between. This CDR3 has 16 residues. Germline CDR1 reads SGHTS; CDR2 reads YDEGEE.

This clonotype was found a few times. V usage is TRBV24-1 and J usage is TRBJ1-1; D unclear. Trimming left V 9 bases short and J 10 bases short, with 14 bases between. Germline loops: CDR1 KGHDR, CDR2 SFDVKD. This CDR3 region has 11 residues. The CDR3 nucleotides are TGTGCCACCTCTACGGGCTACCGAGCTTTCTTT. Amino acid sequence: CATSTGYRAFF.

The chain couples TRBV6-5 to TRBJ2-5; D is unclear. The CDR3 spans 14 residues. Germline-derived CDR1 and CDR2 are MNHEY and SVGAGI. The V and J ends lost 2 bases and 1 base respectively, with 8 bases between them. CDR3 nucleotides: TGTGCCAGCAGTTACGGTCTTCCCCAAGAGACCCAGTACTTC. Residues: CASSYGLPQETQYF.

In its sample, this clonotype was seen many times. This chain links TRBV4-1 with TRBJ1-1; D remains unclear. From germline, CDR1 is MGHRA and CDR2 YSYEKL. Trimming left V 0 bases short and J 7 bases short, with 12 bases between. The CDR3 length is 14 residues. CDR3 loop: CASSQDQRAGEAFF. CDR3 coding DNA: TGCGCCAGCAGCCAAGATCAGAGGGCTGGTGAAGCTTTCTTT.

This chain joins TRBV4-2 and TRBJ1-5; no reliable D call. From germline, CDR1 is LGHNA and CDR2 YNFKEQ. Between the trimmed V and J ends, which lost 1 base and 2 bases, there was a span of 12 bases. This CDR3 has 16 amino acids. CDR3 bases: TGTGCCAGCAGCCAAGCTCGGGGTGGCGGCAATCAGCCCCAGCATTTT. Its translation: CASSQARGGGNQPQHF.

This clonotype was seen at least ten times. V usage is TRBV6-1 and J usage is TRBJ2-7; no reliable D call. Germline V gene lookup returns CDR1 MNHNS and CDR2 SASEGT. The CDR3 extends over 14 amino acids. V lost 8 bases to trimming and J lost 5 bases, with 19 bases between them. CDR3 in DNA: TGTGCCAGCCACAGACCGGATCTCCAGCACGAGCAGTACTTC. It codes for CASHRPDLQHEQYF.

The chain's CDR3 is CASSFTFNPPEQYF. In nucleotides, the CDR3 is TGTGCCAGCAGCTTTACCTTCAACCCCCCCGAGCAGTACTTC. The chain carries TRBV5-8 and TRBJ2-7; no reliable D call. Germline assignment: CDR1 SGHTS and CDR2 YDEGEE. The V end was cut by 2 bases, the J end by 6 bases, with 15 bases between. This CDR3 comprises 14 residues.

The rearrangement links TRBV29-1 to TRBJ1-2; TRBD1 matches at 10 bases. Germline V gene lookup returns CDR1 SQVTM and CDR2 ANQGSEA. The trim removed 6 bases at V and 0 bases at J, leaving 7 bases unmatched. The CDR3 sequence is 15 residues long. CDR3 in amino acids: CSVPGQGRTNYGYTF. In nucleotides, the CDR3 is TGCAGCGTCCCGGGACAGGGGAGGACTAACTATGGCTACACCTTC. The full variable domain, rest sourced from reference TRBV29-1 and TRBJ1-2, is SAVISQKPSRDICQRGTSLTIQCQVDSQVTMMFWYRQQPGQSLTLIATANQGSEATYESGFVIDKFPISRPNLTFSTLTVSNMSPEDSSIYLCSVPGQGRTNYGYTFGSGTRLTVV.

This clonotype appeared a few times. The chain has TRBV12-3 or TRBV12-4 and TRBJ2-7; 12 positions agree with TRBD1. CDR3 size: 17 residues. V lost 1 base and J lost 5; bases outside the gene matches: 9. CDR3 DNA: TGTGCCAGCAGTTTAGTAGCGCGGGACAGGGGGCGCCACGAGCAGTACTTC. It encodes CASSLVARDRGRHEQYF.

This clonotype was seen a few times. The rearrangement joins TRBV3-1 to TRBJ2-7; tentatively, D is TRBD1 (6 bases). CDR3 size: 12 residues. The V and J ends lost 11 bases and 3 bases respectively, with 14 bases between them. CDR1 and CDR2 (germline): LGHDT, YNNKEL (reference sequence). CDR3 sequence reads: CAAGAGLYEQYF. CDR3 coding DNA: TGTGCCGCAGGGGCCGGCCTCTACGAGCAGTACTTC.

This clonotype was detected ten times or more. The rearrangement uses TRBV5-1 and TRBJ2-1, with a possible D match to TRBD2 (5 bases). The CDR3 contains 15 residues. Germline CDR1 reads SGHRS; CDR2 reads YFSETQ. Trimming cost V 3 bases and J 8 bases, with 18 bases left between them. The CDR3 region has the DNA TGCGCCAGCAGCTCCGGACTCTTGATCTCAGATGAGCAGTTCTTC. As protein: CASSSGLLISDEQFF. Variable domain in full (rest from reference TRBV5-1 and TRBJ2-1): KAGVTQTPRYLIKTRGQQVTLSCSPISGHRSVSWYQQTPGQGLQFLFEYFSETQRNKGNFPGRFSGRQFSNSRSEMNVSTLELGDSALYLCASSSGLLISDEQFFGPGTRLTVL.

This clonotype was counted between two and nine times. The chain recombines TRBV7-2 with TRBJ1-2, with D possibly matching TRBD1 (6 bases). V gave up 5 bases and J gave up 4 bases, with 17 bases separating them. CDR1 is SGHTA, CDR2 FQGNSA, per germline. The CDR3 sequence is 15 residues long. The CDR3 reads CASSQPPTGSYGYTF. CDR3 sequence (DNA): TGTGCCAGCAGCCAGCCCCCTACAGGGTCCTATGGCTACACCTTC. The variable domain in full, completed from reference TRBV7-2 and TRBJ1-2, reads GAGVSQSPSNKVTEKGKDVELRCDPISGHTALYWYRQSLGQGLEFLIYFQGNSAPDKSGLPSDRFSAERTGGSVSTLTIQRTQQEDSAVYLCASSQPPTGSYGYTFGSGTRLTVV.